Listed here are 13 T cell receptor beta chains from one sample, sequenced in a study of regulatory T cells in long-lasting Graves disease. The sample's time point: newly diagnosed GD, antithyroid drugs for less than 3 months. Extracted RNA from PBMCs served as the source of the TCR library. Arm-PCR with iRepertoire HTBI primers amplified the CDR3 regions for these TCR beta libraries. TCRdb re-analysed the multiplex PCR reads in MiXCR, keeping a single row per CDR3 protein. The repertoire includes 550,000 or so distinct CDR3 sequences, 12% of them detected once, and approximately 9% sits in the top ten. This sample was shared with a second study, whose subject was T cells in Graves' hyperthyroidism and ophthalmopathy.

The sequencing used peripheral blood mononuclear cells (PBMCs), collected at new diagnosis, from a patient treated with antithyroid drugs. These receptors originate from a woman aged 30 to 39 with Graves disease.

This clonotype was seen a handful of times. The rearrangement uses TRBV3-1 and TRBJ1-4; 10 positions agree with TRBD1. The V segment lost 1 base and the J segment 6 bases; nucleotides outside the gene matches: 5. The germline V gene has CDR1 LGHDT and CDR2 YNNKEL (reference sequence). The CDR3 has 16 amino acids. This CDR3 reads CASSQVSGQGYEKLFF. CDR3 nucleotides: TGTGCCAGCAGCCAAGTTTCGGGACAGGGGTATGAAAAACTGTTTTTT.

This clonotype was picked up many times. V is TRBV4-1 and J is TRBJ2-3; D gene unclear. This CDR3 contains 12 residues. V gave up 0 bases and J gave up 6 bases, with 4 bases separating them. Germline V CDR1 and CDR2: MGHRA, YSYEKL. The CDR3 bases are TGCGCCAGCAGCCAAGAATGGGATACGCAGTATTTT. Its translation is CASSQEWDTQYF.

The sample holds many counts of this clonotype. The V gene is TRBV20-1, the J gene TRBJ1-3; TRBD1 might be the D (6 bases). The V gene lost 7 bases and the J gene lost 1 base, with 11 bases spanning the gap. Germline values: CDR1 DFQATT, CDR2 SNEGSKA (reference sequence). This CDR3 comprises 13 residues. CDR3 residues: CSVKDRSGNTIYF. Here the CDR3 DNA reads TGCAGTGTAAAAGACAGGTCTGGAAACACCATATATTTT.

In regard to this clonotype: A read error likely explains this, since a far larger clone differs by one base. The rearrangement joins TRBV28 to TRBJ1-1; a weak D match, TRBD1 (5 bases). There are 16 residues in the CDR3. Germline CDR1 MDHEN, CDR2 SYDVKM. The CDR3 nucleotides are TGTGCCAGCAGTCAAAGACAGTCTCGCCGGTTCGCTGAAGCTCTCTTT. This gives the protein CASSQRQSRRFAEALF.

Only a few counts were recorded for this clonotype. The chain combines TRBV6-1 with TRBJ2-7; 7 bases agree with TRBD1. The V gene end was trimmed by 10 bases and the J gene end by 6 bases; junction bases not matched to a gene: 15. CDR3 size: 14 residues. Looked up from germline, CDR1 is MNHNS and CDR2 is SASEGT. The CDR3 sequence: CATHRETGLGEQYF. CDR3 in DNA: TGTGCCACTCACAGGGAGACAGGGTTAGGCGAGCAGTACTTC.

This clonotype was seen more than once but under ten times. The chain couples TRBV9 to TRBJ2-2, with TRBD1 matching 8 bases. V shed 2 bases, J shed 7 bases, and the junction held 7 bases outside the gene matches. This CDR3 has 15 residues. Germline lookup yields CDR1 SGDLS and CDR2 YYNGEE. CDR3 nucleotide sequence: TGTGCCAGCAGCGTTGACAGGGGTGGCTACGGGGAGCTGTTTTTT. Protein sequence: CASSVDRGGYGELFF.

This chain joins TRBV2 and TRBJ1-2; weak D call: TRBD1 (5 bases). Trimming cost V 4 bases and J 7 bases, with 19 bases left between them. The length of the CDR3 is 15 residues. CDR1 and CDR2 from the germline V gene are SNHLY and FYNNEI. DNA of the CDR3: TGTGCCAGCAGTGCTTTGGGCAAGCCCAGGGTTGGCTACACCTTC. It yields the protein CASSALGKPRVGYTF.

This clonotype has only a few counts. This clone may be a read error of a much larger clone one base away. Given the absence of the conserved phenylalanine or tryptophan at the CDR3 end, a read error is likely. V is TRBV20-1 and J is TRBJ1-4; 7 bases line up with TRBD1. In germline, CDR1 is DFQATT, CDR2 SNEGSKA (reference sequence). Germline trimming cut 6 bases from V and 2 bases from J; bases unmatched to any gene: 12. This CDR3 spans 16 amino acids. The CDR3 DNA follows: TGCAGTGCCATGACAGGGTTCGCTTCGACTAATGAAAAACTGTTTTTG. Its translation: CSAMTGFASTNEKLFL.

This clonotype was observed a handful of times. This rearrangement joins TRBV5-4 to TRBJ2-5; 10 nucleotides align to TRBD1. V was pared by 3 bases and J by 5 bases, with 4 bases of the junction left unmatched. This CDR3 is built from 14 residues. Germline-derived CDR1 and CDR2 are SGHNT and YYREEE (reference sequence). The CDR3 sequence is CASSSDRGGETQYF. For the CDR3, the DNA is TGTGCCAGCAGCTCGGACAGGGGGGGGGAGACCCAGTACTTC.

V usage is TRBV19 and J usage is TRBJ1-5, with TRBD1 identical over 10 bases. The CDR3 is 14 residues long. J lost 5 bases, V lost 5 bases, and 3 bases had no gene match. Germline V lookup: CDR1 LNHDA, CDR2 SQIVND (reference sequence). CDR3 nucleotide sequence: TGTGCCAGTAGTGGACAGGGGGAGCATCAGCCCCAGCATTTT. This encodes CASSGQGEHQPQHF.

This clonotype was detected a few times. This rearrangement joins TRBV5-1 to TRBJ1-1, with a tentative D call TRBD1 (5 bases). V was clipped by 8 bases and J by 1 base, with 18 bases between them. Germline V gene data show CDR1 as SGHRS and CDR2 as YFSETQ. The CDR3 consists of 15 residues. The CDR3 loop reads CASRILGGGNTEAFF. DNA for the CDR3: TGCGCCAGTAGGATTTTGGGCGGGGGGAACACTGAAGCTTTCTTT.

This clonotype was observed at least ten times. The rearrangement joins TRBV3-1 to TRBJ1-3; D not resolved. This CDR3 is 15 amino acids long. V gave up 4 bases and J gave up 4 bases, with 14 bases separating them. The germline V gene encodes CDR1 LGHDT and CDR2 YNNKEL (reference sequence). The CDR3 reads CASSRDGMRGNTIYF. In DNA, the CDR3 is TGTGCCAGCAGCCGAGATGGGATGCGCGGAAACACCATATATTTT. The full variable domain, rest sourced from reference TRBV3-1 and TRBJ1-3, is DTAVSQTPKYLVTQMGNDKSIKCEQNLGHDTMYWYKQDSKKFLKIMFSYNNKELIINETVPNRFSPKSPDKAHLNLHINSLELGDSAVYFCASSRDGMRGNTIYFGEGSWLTVV.

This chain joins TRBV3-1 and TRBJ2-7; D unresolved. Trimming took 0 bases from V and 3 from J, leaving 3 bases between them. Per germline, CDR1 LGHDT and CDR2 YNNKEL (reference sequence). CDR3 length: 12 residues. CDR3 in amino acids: CASSQDYYEQYF. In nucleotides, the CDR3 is TGTGCCAGCAGCCAAGATTACTACGAGCAGTACTTC.